This T cell receptor (beta chain) was observed in a study of OX40 agonist ivuxolimab in advanced cancers. Study as a whole: Hepatocellular carcinoma, melanoma, renal cell or head and neck cancer was diagnosed in the dose-escalation patients.

The germline CDR1 and CDR2 sequences are SGHVS and FQNEAQ. The CDR3 totals 15 residues. J lost 0 bases, V lost 5 bases, and 5 bases had no gene match. Libraries were prepared by immunoSEQ multiplex PCR; TCRdb keeps only in-frame clonotypes and omits some of them. In the table there are some 70,000 clones, 87% of which are singletons. The clonotype originates from an adult with an advanced solid tumor such as melanoma, head and neck, liver or kidney cancer. The chain recombines TRBV7-8 with TRBJ1-1; 8 positions agree with TRBD1. Here the sequenced sample was CD4+ or CD8+ T cells sorted from blood, taken in a trial of the OX40 agonist ivuxolimab. This CDR3 reads CASSPRQGMNTEAFF. CDR3 coding DNA: TGTGCCAGCAGCCCGAGACAGGGGATGAACACTGAAGCTTTCTTT. The full variable domain, completed using reference TRBV7-8 and TRBJ1-1, is GAGVSQSPRYKVAKRGQDVALRCDPISGHVSLFWYQQALGQGPEFLTYFQNEAQLDKSGLPSDRFFAERPEGSVSTLKIQRTQQEDSAVYLCASSPRQGMNTEAFFGQGTRLTVV.